This passage covers 18 T cell receptor beta chains from one sample sequenced in a study of shared clonotypes between healthy human individuals. Cells designated naive CD8 were CD45RO-negative and were positively selected for CCR7, with terminally differentiated effector memory CD45RA+ cells excluded. Sequencing was performed with immunoSEQ multiplex PCR; in TCRdb, only in-frame clones are kept and a portion is missing. The sample yields approximately 720,000 clones, about 90% seen once. The sample comprised naive CD8+ T cells sorted from blood. Source of these receptors: a man aged 25 to 40 in good health.

The rearrangement joins TRBV5-1 to TRBJ2-7, with D perhaps TRBD2 (6 bases). Between the trimmed V and J ends, which lost 2 bases and 0 bases, there was a span of 21 bases. Germline-derived CDR1 and CDR2 are SGHRS and YFSETQ. CDR3 length: 18 residues. CDR3 sequence (DNA): TGCGCCAGCAGCTTAGGAGGGTTCGGGGATCATAGCTCCTACGAGCAGTACTTC. Amino acid sequence: CASSLGGFGDHSSYEQYF.

This clone was counted a few times. The J gene is TRBJ1-5, the V gene TRBV2, with a tentative D call TRBD1 (5 bases). V dropped 4 bases and J dropped 3 bases, with 7 bases sitting between them. The length of the CDR3 is 13 residues. CDR1 SNHLY and CDR2 FYNNEI come from the germline V gene. In DNA form, the CDR3 reads TGTGCCAGCAGTGCAGGGAACAATCAGCCCCAGCATTTT. It encodes CASSAGNNQPQHF. Supplemented by reference TRBV2 and TRBJ1-5, the full variable domain reads EPEVTQTPSHQVTQMGQEVILRCVPISNHLYFYWYRQILGQKVEFLVSFYNNEISEKSEIFDDQFSVERPDGSNFTLKIRSTKLEDSAMYFCASSAGNNQPQHFGDGTRLSIL.

The gene calls are TRBV7-8 and TRBJ2-7; TRBD2 matches 10 bases. Germline V CDR1 and CDR2: SGHVS, FQNEAQ. The junction had 7 bases not matched to a gene; V was cut back by 5 bases and J by 6 bases. The CDR3 runs 14 residues. The CDR3 DNA sequence: TGTGCCAGCAGCCCCCTAGCGGGAGAATCCGAGCAGTACTTC. Translating gives CASSPLAGESEQYF.

This chain connects TRBV27 to TRBJ2-1; tentatively, D is TRBD2 (6 bases). The V and J ends lost 2 bases and 4 bases respectively, with 12 bases between them. Germline V gives CDR1 MNHEY, CDR2 SMNVEV (reference sequence). The CDR3 is 15 residues long. CDR3 nucleotides: TGTGCCAGCAGTTTAAGCCTAGCGCCGTACAATGAGCAGTTCTTC. Protein sequence: CASSLSLAPYNEQFF.

The chain uses TRBV30 and TRBJ2-3, with 7 nucleotides matching TRBD2. The V gene end was trimmed by 4 bases and the J gene end by 6 bases; junction bases not matched to a gene: 16. The V gene's germline CDR1 is GTSNPN and CDR2 SVGIG (reference sequence). CDR3 length: 16 amino acids. The CDR3 region has the DNA TGTGCCTGGAAGAGCGGCGGGAGTCTTTTCAGGGATACGCAGTATTTT. Protein sequence: CAWKSGGSLFRDTQYF.

The chain uses TRBV6-4 and TRBJ2-1; 9 positions match TRBD2. This CDR3 comprises 15 residues. The trim removed 0 bases at V and 5 bases at J, leaving 2 bases unmatched. The germline V gene encodes CDR1 MRHNA and CDR2 SNTAGT. The CDR3 nucleotides read TGTGCCAGCAGTGACTCGGCTAGCGGGAACAATGAGCAGTTCTTC. Translated: CASSDSASGNNEQFF.

The chain is built from TRBV7-9 and TRBJ2-1; D uncertain. The V gene's germline CDR1 is SEHNR and CDR2 FQNEAQ (reference sequence). CDR3 length equals 15 residues. The V and J ends lost 3 bases and 9 bases respectively, with 18 bases between them. The CDR3 DNA reads TGTGCCAGCAGCTTTTTTCAGGAGCCCGGTGGTGAGCAGTTCTTC. Protein sequence: CASSFFQEPGGEQFF. Supplemented by reference TRBV7-9 and TRBJ2-1, the full variable domain reads DTGVSQNPRHKITKRGQNVTFRCDPISEHNRLYWYRQTLGQGPEFLTYFQNEAQLEKSRLLSDRFSAERPKGSFSTLEIQRTEQGDSAMYLCASSFFQEPGGEQFFGPGTRLTVL.

A few counts support this clone. This same CDR3 is encoded by further DNA sequences in the sample. The rearrangement joins TRBV4-1 to TRBJ2-7, with 8 bases that match TRBD2. CDR3 size: 13 residues. Germline lookup yields CDR1 MGHRA and CDR2 YSYEKL. V was clipped by 3 bases and J by 4 bases; unmatched bases: 2. The CDR3 DNA sequence: TGCGCCAGCAGCCAGAGCGGGAGTTACGAGCAGTACTTC. Translating gives CASSQSGSYEQYF.

The count of this clone is one. In nucleotides, the CDR3 is TGTGCCAGCAGTTCAGGGATTGGAGTTAATCAGCCCCAGCATTTT. This sequence encodes CASSSGIGVNQPQHF. This chain joins TRBV27 and TRBJ1-5, with a weak D call TRBD1 (5 bases). This CDR3 region has 15 residues. Germline CDR1 and CDR2: MNHEY and SMNVEV (reference sequence). Trimming left V 4 bases short and J 4 bases short, with 14 bases between.

As concerns this clone: At one boundary the junction diverges from the germline segment, which might be a read error. V and J are TRBV29-1 and TRBJ2-7; D is uncertain. Germline V gene data show CDR1 as SQVTM and CDR2 as ANQGSEA. The CDR3 sequence is 15 residues long. The CDR3 protein is CSVEGVGNSSYEQYF. DNA of the CDR3: TGCAGCGTCGAAGGTGTAGGGAATAGCTCCTACGAGCAGTACTTC.

The V call is TRBV6-4, the J call TRBJ2-3; tentative D call: TRBD1 (8 bases). The CDR3 totals 15 residues. Germline CDR1 reads MRHNA; CDR2 reads SNTAGT. The germline V and J ends were trimmed by 6 bases and 2 bases, with 15 bases remaining between them. CDR3 in DNA: TGTGCCAGCAGCCCACAGGGGGGGATCACAGATACGCAGTATTTT. Translation: CASSPQGGITDTQYF.

In this sample, this clone turned up a few times. As DNA, the CDR3 is TGCAGCGTTGCAAAGGTCGCGAACACCGGGGAGCTGTTTTTT. Translating it yields CSVAKVANTGELFF. The chain uses TRBV29-1 and TRBJ2-2; D is uncertain. V was trimmed by 4 bases and J by 0 bases, leaving 9 bases between them. This CDR3 has 14 amino acids. CDR1 and CDR2 from the germline V gene are SQVTM and ANQGSEA.

This clone was counted only a few times. This rearrangement joins TRBV5-1 to TRBJ2-1; D possibly matches TRBD1 or TRBD2 (6 bases each). The CDR3 loop spans 16 amino acids. The V and J ends lost 0 bases and 0 bases respectively, with 10 bases between them. The germline V gene has CDR1 SGHRS and CDR2 YFSETQ. The CDR3, as DNA: TGCGCCAGCAGCTTGGCGGGGGCCAGCTCCTACAATGAGCAGTTCTTC. This codes for CASSLAGASSYNEQFF.

V gene TRBV7-9 combines with J gene TRBJ2-7; 9 nucleotides line up with TRBD2. Germline CDR1 SEHNR, CDR2 FQNEAQ (reference sequence). This CDR3 has 15 amino acids. Germline trimming cut 0 bases from V and 2 bases from J; bases unmatched to any gene: 2. CDR3 nucleotide sequence: TGTGCCAGCAGCTTAGCTAGCGGGAGTCCCTACGAGCAGTACTTC. It codes for CASSLASGSPYEQYF. Full variable domain (missing parts from reference TRBV7-9 and TRBJ2-7): DTGVSQNPRHKITKRGQNVTFRCDPISEHNRLYWYRQTLGQGPEFLTYFQNEAQLEKSRLLSDRFSAERPKGSFSTLEIQRTEQGDSAMYLCASSLASGSPYEQYFGPGTRLTVT.

A word on this clone: The junction differs from germline at one of its ends, possibly a read error. The CDR3 sequence: CARSWSVSSTDTQYF. The CDR3, as DNA: TGTGCCCGGAGTTGGAGCGTCTCAAGCACAGATACGCAGTATTTT. This sequence joins TRBV30 and TRBJ2-3; D not resolved. The CDR3 extends over 15 amino acids. CDR1 is GTSNPN and CDR2 is SVGIG in the germline V gene (reference sequence).

This chain connects TRBV4-2 to TRBJ1-4, with TRBD1 matching 7 bases. J lost 5 bases, V lost 1 base, and 4 bases had no gene match. CDR1 LGHNA and CDR2 YNFKEQ come from the germline V gene. The CDR3 length is 15 residues. CDR3 loop: CASSQGGTANEKLFF. The CDR3 region has the DNA TGTGCCAGCAGCCAAGGAGGGACAGCAAATGAAAAACTGTTTTTT.

The V gene is TRBV4-3, the J gene TRBJ2-7; the match to TRBD2 covers 8 bases. CDR1 is LGHNA and CDR2 is YSLEER in the germline V gene. The CDR3 totals 17 residues. Trimming cost V 3 bases and J 4 bases; bases outside gene matches: 14. CDR3 nucleotides: TGCGCCAGCAGCCAGGGGGAGACTAGCGTCGGCATGTACGAGCAGTACTTC. It yields the protein CASSQGETSVGMYEQYF.

The CDR3 spells CASTGAVNEQFF. Here the CDR3 DNA reads TGTGCCAGCACCGGCGCGGTAAATGAGCAGTTCTTC. The gene calls are TRBV2 and TRBJ2-1, with D unresolved. Trimming cost V 7 bases and J 7 bases, with 11 bases left between them. There are 12 residues in the CDR3. CDR1 is SNHLY, CDR2 FYNNEI, per germline.